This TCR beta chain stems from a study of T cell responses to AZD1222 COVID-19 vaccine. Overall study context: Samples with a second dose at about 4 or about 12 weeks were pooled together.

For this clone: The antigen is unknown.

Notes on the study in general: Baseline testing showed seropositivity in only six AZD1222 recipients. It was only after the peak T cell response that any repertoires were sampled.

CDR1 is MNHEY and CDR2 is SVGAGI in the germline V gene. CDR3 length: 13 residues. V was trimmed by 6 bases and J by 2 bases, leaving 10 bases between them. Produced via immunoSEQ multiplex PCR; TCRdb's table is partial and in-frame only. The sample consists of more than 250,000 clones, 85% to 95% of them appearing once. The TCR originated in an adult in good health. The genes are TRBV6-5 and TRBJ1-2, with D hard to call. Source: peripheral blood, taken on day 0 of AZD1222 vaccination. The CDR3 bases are TGTGCCAGCAGGCCCACAGCCAACTATGGCTACACCTTC. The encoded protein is CASRPTANYGYTF.